This T cell receptor (beta chain) was retrieved from a study of cytomegalovirus exposure and HLA in healthy donors. Whole-study results and caveats: A missense DCLRE1C variant was associated with V- and J-gene trimming of TCR beta chains in a later analysis, and an independent cohort replicated the association. A later analysis reportedly found fewer N-insertions in an Asian-associated ancestry cluster than the roughly 700-donor mean. A later analysis showed TCR association rates differing by HLA locus, peaking at DRB1 and lowest at HLA-C.

Primers: 60 Vbeta forward and 13 Jbeta reverse. Clones were read by immunoSEQ multiplex PCR, and TCRdb kept only the in-frame ones, dropping some. The sample records about 160,000 clones, about four fifths being singletons. Points on this clone: What it recognizes is unknown. At one end the junction does not follow the germline gene, possibly because of a read error.

The V gene's germline CDR1 is SSHAT and CDR2 FNYEAQ (reference sequence). The CDR3 covers 13 residues. The receptor was isolated from a male donor in good health and CMV-seropositive. Sequencing input: PBMCs. This chain links TRBV7-7 with TRBJ1-4; TRBD1 matches 9 bases. DNA for the CDR3: TGTGCTAGCAGCTCGGACAGGGGTGAAAAACTGTTTTTT. Translated, it gives CASSSDRGEKLFF. The full variable domain, rest sourced from reference TRBV7-7 and TRBJ1-4, is GAGVSQSPRYKVTKRGQDVTLRCDPISSHATLYWYQQALGQGPEFLTYFNYEAQPDKSGLPSDRFSAERPEGSISTLTIQRTEQRDSAMYRCASSSDRGEKLFFGSGTQLSVL.